Below are 20 T cell receptor beta chains sequenced from a single sample in a study of T cells after yellow fever vaccination. TCRdb ran MiXCR on the 5' RACE reads and lists one entry per CDR3 protein. The sample contains 70,000 or so distinct CDR3 sequences, more than 5.5% of which appear only once. This specimen was CD8+ T cells sorted from PBMCs, taken about 10 days after the first yellow fever vaccination. These receptors were obtained from a man younger than 35 who received the YFV17D yellow fever vaccine.

This clonotype was recorded at least ten times. This chain uses TRBV20-1 with TRBJ1-2, with TRBD1 matching 8 bases. Germline V gives CDR1 DFQATT, CDR2 SNEGSKA (reference sequence). The CDR3 contains 14 residues. The CDR3 region has the DNA TGCAGATTCCTCAGGACAGGGACTGAGGATGGCTACACCTTC. It yields the protein CRFLRTGTEDGYTF.

This clonotype was seen at least ten times. The V gene is TRBV12-3 or TRBV12-4, the J gene TRBJ1-1; no reliable D call. This CDR3 has 13 amino acids. V lost 5 bases to trimming and J lost 5 bases, with 12 bases between them. The CDR3 nucleotides read TGTGCCAGCAGTCAGAGCGACGGGACTGAAGCTTTCTTT. This codes for CASSQSDGTEAFF.

In this sample, this clonotype turned up many times. The chain couples TRBV6-5 to TRBJ2-7; D possibly uses TRBD1 or TRBD2 (6 bases each). The V gene lost 7 bases and the J gene lost 4 bases, with 20 bases spanning the gap. Germline CDR1 and CDR2: MNHEY and SVGAGI. The length of the CDR3 is 15 residues. CDR3 amino acids: CASTGSRTDAYEQYF. DNA of the CDR3: TGTGCCAGCACCGGGAGCAGGACAGACGCATACGAGCAGTACTTC.

The sample holds many counts of this clonotype. The chain carries TRBV20-1 and TRBJ1-2, with D tentatively TRBD1 (5 bases). CDR3 size: 13 residues. Looked up from germline, CDR1 is DFQATT and CDR2 is SNEGSKA (reference sequence). V lost 0 bases and J 4 bases, leaving 9 bases between the germline ends. CDR3 region: CSARDRGAYGYTF. CDR3 bases: TGCAGTGCTAGAGATCGTGGGGCCTATGGCTACACCTTC.

This clonotype was recorded a few times. V usage is TRBV7-2 and J usage is TRBJ2-1; D is unclear. V lost 4 bases to trimming and J lost 4 bases, with 14 bases between them. The CDR3 is 15 residues long. The germline CDR1 and CDR2 sequences are SGHTA and FQGNSA. DNA of the CDR3: TGTGCCAGCAGCTCCCCCCTCGGAATGTACAATGAGCAGTTCTTC. Protein product: CASSSPLGMYNEQFF.

The table lists this clonotype with many counts. The chain is built from TRBV29-1 and TRBJ2-2, with 7 bases fitting TRBD1. The CDR3 loop spans 14 amino acids. Per the germline V gene, CDR1 is SQVTM and CDR2 is ANQGSEA. The trim removed 6 bases at V and 3 bases at J, leaving 7 bases unmatched. In DNA, the CDR3 is TGCAGCGTCCGACCGACAGGGTACACCGGGGAGCTGTTTTTT. It codes for CSVRPTGYTGELFF.

Many counts were recorded for this clonotype. V and J are TRBV29-1 and TRBJ2-7; D assignment may be TRBD1 or TRBD2 (6 bases each). Germline values: CDR1 SQVTM, CDR2 ANQGSEA. The CDR3 has 12 residues. V was cut by 0 bases and J by 9 bases, with 12 bases left in between. Here the CDR3 reads CSVEDLQGGQYV. CDR3 nucleotides: TGCAGCGTTGAAGATTTACAGGGAGGGCAGTACGTC.

A remark on this clonotype: A much larger clone differs from this one at a single base, so this may be a read error. The V call is TRBV4-1, the J call TRBJ2-1; 9 nucleotides align to TRBD2. This CDR3 is built from 19 residues. Germline V gives CDR1 MGHRA, CDR2 YSYEKL. CDR3 bases: TGCGCCAGCAGCGAACGACTAGCGGCTTACATCTACTCCTACAATAAGCAGTTCTTC. Translation: CASSERLAAYIYSYNKQFF.

This clonotype was detected ten times or more. In DNA form, the CDR3 reads TGTGCCAGCAACCCCCATGGCTCCTACAATGAGCAGTTCTTC. It is translated as CASNPHGSYNEQFF. The chain is built from TRBV21-1 and TRBJ2-1; the DNA was not used to check the table's D call, TRBD1. TRBV21-1 is tagged as a pseudogene. This CDR3 is 14 amino acids long.

About this clonotype: An end of the junction differs from the germline gene, which may be a read error. V and J are TRBV6-5 and TRBJ2-5; D is unresolved. CDR1 is MNHEY, CDR2 SVGAGI, per germline. This CDR3 contains 13 residues. CDR3 DNA: TGTGCCAGCAGTTACGGAGCCGAAGAGGCCCAGTACTTC. Amino acid sequence: CASSYGAEEAQYF.

V and J are TRBV7-3 and TRBJ2-1; 9 bases align to TRBD2. This CDR3 is built from 15 residues. V lost 8 bases and J lost 7; bases outside the gene matches: 12. Germline loops: CDR1 SGHTA, CDR2 FQGTGA. The CDR3 bases are TGTGCCAGCGGAGAGTGGGGCGGGGGGGGAAATGAGCAGTTCTTC. Residues: CASGEWGGGGNEQFF.

The gene calls are TRBV13 and TRBJ1-1, with TRBD1 as a possible D gene (5 bases). The CDR3 runs 13 residues. Germline CDR1 PRHDT, CDR2 FYEKMQ (reference sequence). Trimming took 3 bases from V and 7 from J, leaving 12 bases between them. As DNA, the CDR3 is TGTGCCAGCAGCTTGGAGGGGAGAAGTGAAGCTTTCTTT. Translation gives CASSLEGRSEAFF.

This clonotype has only a few counts. This CDR3 reads CATSEGGLNTGELFF. The CDR3 region has the DNA TGTGCCACCAGTGAAGGGGGGTTGAACACCGGGGAGCTGTTTTTT. The rearrangement joins TRBV24-1 to TRBJ2-2, with D perhaps assigned TRBD1 or TRBD2 (6 bases each). Trimming left V 4 bases short and J 1 base short, with 9 bases between. CDR1 is KGHDR, CDR2 SFDVKD, per germline. This CDR3 is built from 15 residues.

Many counts were recorded for this clonotype. The chain employs TRBV25-1 and TRBJ1-1; D remains unclear. CDR3 length equals 14 residues. Germline loops: CDR1 MGHDK, CDR2 SYGVNS. V was clipped by 6 bases and J by 4 bases, with 15 bases between them. The CDR3 nucleotides are TGTGCCAGCAGCCCCGGGAGCTCGGGCACTGAAGCTTTCTTT. Amino acid sequence: CASSPGSSGTEAFF.

The CDR3 is CASSPEQPNYGYTF. CDR3 bases: TGTGCCAGCAGCCCCGAACAGCCTAACTATGGCTACACCTTC. V is TRBV7-9 and J is TRBJ1-2; no reliable D call. There are 14 residues in the CDR3. Per germline, CDR1 SEHNR and CDR2 FQNEAQ (reference sequence). Trimming left V 5 bases short and J 0 bases short, with 10 bases between.

This chain joins TRBV13 and TRBJ1-2; the match to TRBD1 covers 7 bases. CDR3 size: 17 residues. J was trimmed by 4 bases and V by 0 bases; bases with no gene match: 11. The germline V gene has CDR1 PRHDT and CDR2 FYEKMQ (reference sequence). Here the CDR3 reads CASSLGPEGQTIYGYTF. The CDR3 DNA sequence: TGTGCCAGCAGCTTAGGCCCCGAGGGACAGACGATCTATGGCTACACCTTC.

This clonotype has a count of ten or more. V usage is TRBV6-5 and J usage is TRBJ1-3; D is unclear. Germline V gives CDR1 MNHEY, CDR2 SVGAGI. The CDR3 has 15 residues. Trimming cost V 2 bases and J 0 bases, with 8 bases left between them. The CDR3 DNA is TGTGCCAGCAGTTACGATCCAACCTCTGGAAACACCATATATTTT. This sequence encodes CASSYDPTSGNTIYF.

This clonotype was found many times. This chain connects TRBV4-3 to TRBJ1-6; 7 bases fit TRBD1. Germline CDR1 LGHNA, CDR2 YSLEER. The CDR3 has 14 amino acids. Trimming took 3 bases from V and 8 from J; bases not matched to a gene: 4. CDR3 DNA sequence: TGCGCCAGCAGCCAGACAGGGTTCTATTCACCCCTCCACTTT. This codes for CASSQTGFYSPLHF.

This clonotype was picked up a small number of times. The rearrangement links TRBV7-9 to TRBJ2-7; D may be TRBD1 (6 bases). This CDR3 has 14 amino acids. Trimming removed 5 bases at V and 0 bases at J, with 11 bases between. Germline lookup yields CDR1 SEHNR and CDR2 FQNEAQ (reference sequence). The DNA of the CDR3 is TGTGCCAGCAGCGATTGGGACAACTCCTACGAGCAGTACTTC. This codes for CASSDWDNSYEQYF.

This clonotype occurred a few times. This chain uses TRBV12-3 or TRBV12-4 with TRBJ1-1, with D perhaps TRBD1 (6 bases). V lost 5 bases and J 4 bases, leaving 20 bases between the germline ends. The CDR3 contains 16 residues. CDR3 sequence reads: CASSVGGSGFGTEAFF. CDR3 nucleotide sequence: TGTGCCAGCAGTGTAGGGGGTTCGGGGTTCGGCACTGAAGCTTTCTTT.